These 8 T cell receptor beta chains originate from one sample sequenced in a study of T-cell reconstitution after alpha-beta-depleted transplantation in children. A library of TCRbeta sequences, prepared with unique molecular identifiers, was generated. TCRdb independently ran MiXCR on the PCR reads; one entry per CDR3 protein. The profile shows over 150,000 distinct CDR3 sequences, 5.5% to 7% of them singletons. The specimen comprised PBMCs, sampled before TCRalphabeta/CD19-depleted stem cell transplant. These receptors all stem from a girl in the first two years of life with combined immunodeficiency, due to receive a stem cell transplant.

There are many counts of this clonotype. The chain links TRBV10-3 to TRBJ2-1; D remains unclear. The CDR3 runs 16 residues. Trimming stripped 2 bases from V and 4 bases from J, with 15 bases between. Per germline, CDR1 ENHRY and CDR2 SYGVKD. In DNA form, the CDR3 reads TGTGCCATCAGTGAGCCCCCCGGCGACTCTTACAATGAGCAGTTCTTC. Translation: CAISEPPGDSYNEQFF.

This clonotype was picked up many times. The J gene is TRBJ2-2, the V gene TRBV5-1, with a weak D call TRBD1 (5 bases). There are 16 residues in the CDR3. Trimming took off 2 bases at V and 4 bases at J, with 15 bases between the two ends. Germline assignment: CDR1 SGHRS and CDR2 YFSETQ. CDR3 DNA: TGCGCCAGCAGCTTTTTGCAGGGAAGGAGCACCGGGGAGCTGTTTTTT. Its protein product is CASSFLQGRSTGELFF.

Many counts were recorded for this clonotype. This sequence joins TRBV10-3 and TRBJ2-7; TRBD1 or TRBD2 may be the D gene (5 bases each). The CDR3 extends over 13 amino acids. Germline V gene data show CDR1 as ENHRY and CDR2 as SYGVKD. V was trimmed by 7 bases and J by 1 base, leaving 11 bases between them. The CDR3 DNA sequence: TGTGCCATCATCGGGGACCGGTCCTACGAGCAGTACTTC. This codes for CAIIGDRSYEQYF.

This clonotype was seen just once. This chain connects TRBV30 to TRBJ2-1; weak D call: TRBD2 (7 bases). CDR1 and CDR2 from the germline V gene are GTSNPN and SVGIG (reference sequence). V lost 4 bases and J lost 8, with 21 bases in between. The CDR3 is 15 residues long. Here the CDR3 DNA reads TGTGCCTGGAATTCAGTGGGGGGGGCCGTGGATGAGCAGTTCTTC. Its protein is CAWNSVGGAVDEQFF.

In this sample, this clonotype turned up once. This clone may be a read error of a much larger clone one base away. The chain carries TRBV29-1 and TRBJ2-2, with D possibly matching TRBD1 (5 bases). CDR1 and CDR2 (germline): SQVTM, ANQGSEA. The CDR3 extends over 15 amino acids. Between the trimmed V and J ends, which lost 4 bases and 6 bases, there was a span of 18 bases. The CDR3 sequence is CSVASGRANAGELFF. CDR3 in DNA: TGCAGCGTTGCTTCAGGCAGGGCCAACGCCGGGGAGCTGTTTTTT.

This clonotype showed up many times. CDR3: CSASVVSNQPQHF. Here the CDR3 DNA reads TGCAGTGCTAGCGTAGTTAGCAATCAGCCCCAGCATTTT. This sequence joins TRBV20-1 and TRBJ1-5; D gene uncertain. V lost 3 bases, J lost 0 bases, and 6 bases lay in between. Germline CDR1 and CDR2: DFQATT and SNEGSKA (reference sequence). The CDR3 is 13 residues long.

This clonotype has ten or more counts. V gene TRBV12-3 or TRBV12-4 combines with J gene TRBJ2-7; D unclear. This CDR3 has 14 residues. V lost 2 bases and J 2 bases, leaving 10 bases between the germline ends. The CDR3 loop reads CASSLYPETYEQYF. Here the CDR3 DNA reads TGTGCCAGCAGTTTATATCCCGAGACCTACGAGCAGTACTTC.

This clonotype was seen ten or more times. In DNA form, the CDR3 reads TGCGCCAGCAGCAAAGGACAGGGTAGGACGTCCTACGAGCAGTACTTC. Translating gives CASSKGQGRTSYEQYF. V and J are TRBV5-1 and TRBJ2-7; 8 positions agree with TRBD1. The CDR3 totals 16 residues. V was pared by 4 bases and J by 1 base, with 10 bases of the junction left unmatched. The germline V gene encodes CDR1 SGHRS and CDR2 YFSETQ.